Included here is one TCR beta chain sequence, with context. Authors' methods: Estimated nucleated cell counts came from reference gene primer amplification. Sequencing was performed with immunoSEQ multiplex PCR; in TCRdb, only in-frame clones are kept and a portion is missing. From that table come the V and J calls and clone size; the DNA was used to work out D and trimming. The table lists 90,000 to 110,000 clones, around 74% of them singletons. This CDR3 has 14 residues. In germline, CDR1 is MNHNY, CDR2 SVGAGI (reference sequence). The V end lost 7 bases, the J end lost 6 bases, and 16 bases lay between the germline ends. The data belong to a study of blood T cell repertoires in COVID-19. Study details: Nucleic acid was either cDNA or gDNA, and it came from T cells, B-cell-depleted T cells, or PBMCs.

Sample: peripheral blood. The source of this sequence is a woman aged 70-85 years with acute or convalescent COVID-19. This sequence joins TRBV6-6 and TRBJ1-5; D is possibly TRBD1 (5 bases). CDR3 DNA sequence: TGTGCCAGCACCCTACGGGGGGGGAGTCAGCCCCAGCATTTT. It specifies CASTLRGGSQPQHF.